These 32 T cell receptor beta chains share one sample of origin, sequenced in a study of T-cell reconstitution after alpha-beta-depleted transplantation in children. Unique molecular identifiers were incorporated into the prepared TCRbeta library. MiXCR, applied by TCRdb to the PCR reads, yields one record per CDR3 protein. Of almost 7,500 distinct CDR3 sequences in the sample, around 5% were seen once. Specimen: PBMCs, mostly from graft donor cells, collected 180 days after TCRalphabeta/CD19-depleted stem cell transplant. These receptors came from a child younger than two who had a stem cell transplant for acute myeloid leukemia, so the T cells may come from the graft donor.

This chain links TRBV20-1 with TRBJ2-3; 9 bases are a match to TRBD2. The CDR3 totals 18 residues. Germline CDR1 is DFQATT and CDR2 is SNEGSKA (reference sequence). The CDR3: CWATAPGLAGYGTDTQYF. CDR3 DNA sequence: TGCTGGGCCACTGCTCCGGGCCTAGCGGGATATGGCACAGATACGCAGTATTTT.

The CDR3 DNA sequence: TGTGCCAGCAGTGAAGCGGGGAAGCCCCAGCATTTT. It specifies CASSEAGKPQHF. J is TRBJ1-5 and V is TRBV2; D gene unclear. The V gene lost 0 bases and the J gene lost 8 bases, with 5 bases spanning the gap. The CDR3 consists of 12 residues. Germline V gene lookup returns CDR1 SNHLY and CDR2 FYNNEI.

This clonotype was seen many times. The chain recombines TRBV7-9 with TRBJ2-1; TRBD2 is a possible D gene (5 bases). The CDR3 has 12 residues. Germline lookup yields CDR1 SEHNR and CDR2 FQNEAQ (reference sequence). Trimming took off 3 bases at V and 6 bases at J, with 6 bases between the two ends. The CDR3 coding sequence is TGTGCCAGCAGCTTGGAGGCCAATGAGCAGTTCTTC. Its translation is CASSLEANEQFF.

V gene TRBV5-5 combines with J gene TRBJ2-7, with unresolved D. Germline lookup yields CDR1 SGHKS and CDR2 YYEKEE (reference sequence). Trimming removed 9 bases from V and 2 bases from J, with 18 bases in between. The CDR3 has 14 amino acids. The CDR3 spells CAMGLGSTPYEQYF. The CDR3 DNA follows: TGTGCCATGGGCCTCGGGTCAACCCCCTACGAGCAGTACTTC.

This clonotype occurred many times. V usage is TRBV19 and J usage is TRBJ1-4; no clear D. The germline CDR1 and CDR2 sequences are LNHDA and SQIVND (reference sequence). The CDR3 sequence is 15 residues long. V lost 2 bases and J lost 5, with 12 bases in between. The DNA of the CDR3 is TGTGCCAGTAGTATATCAGGACGTAAAAATGAAAAACTGTTTTTT. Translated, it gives CASSISGRKNEKLFF. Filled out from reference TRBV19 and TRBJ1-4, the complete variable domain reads DGGITQSPKYLFRKEGQNVTLSCEQNLNHDAMYWYRQDPGQGLRLIYYSQIVNDFQKGDIAEGYSVSREKKESFPLTVTSAQKNPTAFYLCASSISGRKNEKLFFGSGTQLSVL.

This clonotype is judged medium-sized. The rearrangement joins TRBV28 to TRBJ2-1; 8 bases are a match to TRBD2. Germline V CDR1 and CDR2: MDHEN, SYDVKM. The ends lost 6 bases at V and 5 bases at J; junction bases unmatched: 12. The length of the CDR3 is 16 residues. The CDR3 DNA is TGTGCCAGCAGACCTCTCAGCGGGAGTTGGGACAATGAGCAGTTCTTC. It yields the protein CASRPLSGSWDNEQFF.

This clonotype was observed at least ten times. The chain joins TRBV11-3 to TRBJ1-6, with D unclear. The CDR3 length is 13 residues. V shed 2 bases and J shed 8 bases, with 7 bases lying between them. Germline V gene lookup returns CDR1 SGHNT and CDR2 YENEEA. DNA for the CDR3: TGTGCCAGCAGCTTATACTACGATTCACCCCTCCACTTT. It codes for CASSLYYDSPLHF.

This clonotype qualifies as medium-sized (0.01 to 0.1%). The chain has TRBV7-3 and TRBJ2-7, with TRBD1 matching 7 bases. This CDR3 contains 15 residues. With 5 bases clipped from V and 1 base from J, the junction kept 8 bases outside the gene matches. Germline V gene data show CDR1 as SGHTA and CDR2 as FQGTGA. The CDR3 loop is CASSKNRGNSYEQYF. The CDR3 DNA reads TGTGCCAGCAGCAAGAACAGGGGAAATTCCTACGAGCAGTACTTC.

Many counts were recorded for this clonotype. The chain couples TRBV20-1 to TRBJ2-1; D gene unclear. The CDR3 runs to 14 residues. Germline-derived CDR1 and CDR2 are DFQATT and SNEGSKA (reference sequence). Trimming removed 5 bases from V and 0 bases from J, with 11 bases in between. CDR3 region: CSAFPPSSYNEQFF. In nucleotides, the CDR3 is TGCAGTGCTTTCCCTCCCAGCTCCTACAATGAGCAGTTCTTC.

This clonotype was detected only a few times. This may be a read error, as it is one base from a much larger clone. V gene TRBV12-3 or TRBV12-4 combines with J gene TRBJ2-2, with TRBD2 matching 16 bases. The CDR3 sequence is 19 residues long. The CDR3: CACSPRGTSGRAGTGELFF. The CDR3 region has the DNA TGTGCCTGCAGTCCAAGGGGGACTAGCGGGAGGGCCGGCACCGGGGAGCTGTTTTTT.

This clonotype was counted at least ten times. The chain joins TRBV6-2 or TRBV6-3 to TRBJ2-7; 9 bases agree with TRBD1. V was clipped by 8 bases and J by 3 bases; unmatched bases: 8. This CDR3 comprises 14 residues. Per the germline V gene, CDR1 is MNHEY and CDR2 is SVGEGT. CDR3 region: CASGPYRGRYEQYF. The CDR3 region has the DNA TGTGCCAGCGGTCCCTACAGGGGGCGCTACGAGCAGTACTTC.

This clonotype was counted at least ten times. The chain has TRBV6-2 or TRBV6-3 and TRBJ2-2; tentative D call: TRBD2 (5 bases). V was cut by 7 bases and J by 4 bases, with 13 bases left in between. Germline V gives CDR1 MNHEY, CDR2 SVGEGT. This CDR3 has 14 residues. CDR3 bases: TGTGCCAGCACCCACCGCGGACTCACCGGGGAGCTGTTTTTT. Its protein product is CASTHRGLTGELFF.

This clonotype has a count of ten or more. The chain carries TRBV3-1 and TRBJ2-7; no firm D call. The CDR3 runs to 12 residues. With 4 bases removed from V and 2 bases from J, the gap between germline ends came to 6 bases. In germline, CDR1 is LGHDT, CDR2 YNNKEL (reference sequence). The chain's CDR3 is CASSRYPYEQYF. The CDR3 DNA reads TGTGCCAGCAGCCGATATCCCTACGAGCAGTACTTC.

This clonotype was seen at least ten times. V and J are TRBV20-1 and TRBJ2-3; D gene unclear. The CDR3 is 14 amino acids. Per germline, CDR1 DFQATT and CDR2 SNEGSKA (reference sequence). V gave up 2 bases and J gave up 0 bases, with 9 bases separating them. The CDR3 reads CSARLTSSTDTQYF. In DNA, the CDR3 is TGCAGTGCTAGATTGACATCTAGCACAGATACGCAGTATTTT.

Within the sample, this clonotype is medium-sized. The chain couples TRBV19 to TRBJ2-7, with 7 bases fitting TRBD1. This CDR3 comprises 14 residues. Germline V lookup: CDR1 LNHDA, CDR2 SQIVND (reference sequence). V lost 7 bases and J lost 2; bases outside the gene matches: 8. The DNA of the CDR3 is TGTGCCAGTACCCCGACAGGGATCGCCTACGAGCAGTACTTC. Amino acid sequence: CASTPTGIAYEQYF.

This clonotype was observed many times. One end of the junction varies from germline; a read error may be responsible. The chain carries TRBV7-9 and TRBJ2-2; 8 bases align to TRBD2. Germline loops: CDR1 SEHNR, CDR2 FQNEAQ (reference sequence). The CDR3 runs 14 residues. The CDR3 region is CANSAGLVIGELFF. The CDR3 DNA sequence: TGTGCCAACAGCGCGGGACTAGTCATCGGGGAGCTGTTTTTT. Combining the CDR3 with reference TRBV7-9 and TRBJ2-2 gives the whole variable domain DTGVSQNPRHKITKRGQNVTFRCDPISEHNRLYWYRQTLGQGPEFLTYFQNEAQLEKSRLLSDRFSAERPKGSFSTLEIQRTEQGDSAMYLCANSAGLVIGELFFGEGSRLTVL.

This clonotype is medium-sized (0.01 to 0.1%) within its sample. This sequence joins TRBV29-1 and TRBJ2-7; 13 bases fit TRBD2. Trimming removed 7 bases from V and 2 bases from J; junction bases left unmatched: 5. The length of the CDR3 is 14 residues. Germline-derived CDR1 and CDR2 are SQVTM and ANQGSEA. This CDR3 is CSAAGLAGAYEQYF. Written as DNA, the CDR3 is TGCAGCGCCGCCGGACTAGCGGGAGCCTACGAGCAGTACTTC.

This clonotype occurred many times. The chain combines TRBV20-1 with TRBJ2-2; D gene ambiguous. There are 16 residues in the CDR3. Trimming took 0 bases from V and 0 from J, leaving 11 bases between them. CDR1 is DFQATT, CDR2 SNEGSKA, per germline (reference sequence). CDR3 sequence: CSAREMSGSNTGELFF. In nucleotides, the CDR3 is TGCAGTGCTAGAGAGATGTCAGGATCGAACACCGGGGAGCTGTTTTTT.

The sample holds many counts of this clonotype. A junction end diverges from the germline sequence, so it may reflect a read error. The CDR3 DNA reads as TGCAGTGCTAGAGGGGGGCAGGGCTTCCAAAAGACCCAGTACTTC. This sequence encodes CSARGGQGFQKTQYF. The genes are TRBV20-1 and TRBJ2-5; weak D call: TRBD1 (6 bases). Germline V gene lookup returns CDR1 DFQATT and CDR2 SNEGSKA (reference sequence). This CDR3 has 15 amino acids.

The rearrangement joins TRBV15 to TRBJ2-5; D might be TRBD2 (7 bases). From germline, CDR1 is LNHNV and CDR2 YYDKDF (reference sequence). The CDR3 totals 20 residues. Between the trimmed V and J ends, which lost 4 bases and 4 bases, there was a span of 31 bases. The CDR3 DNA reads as TGTGCCACCAGCAACAGATGTGGGCTTAGCAGGGGAGGGATCTTAGAGACCCAGTACTTC. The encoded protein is CATSNRCGLSRGGILETQYF.

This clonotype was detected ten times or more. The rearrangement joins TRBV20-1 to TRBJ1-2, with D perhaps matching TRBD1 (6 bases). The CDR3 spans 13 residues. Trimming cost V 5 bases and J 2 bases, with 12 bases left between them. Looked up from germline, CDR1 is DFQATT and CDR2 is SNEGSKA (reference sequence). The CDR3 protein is CSAPITGNYGYTF. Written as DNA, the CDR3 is TGCAGTGCTCCTATAACAGGGAACTATGGCTACACCTTC.

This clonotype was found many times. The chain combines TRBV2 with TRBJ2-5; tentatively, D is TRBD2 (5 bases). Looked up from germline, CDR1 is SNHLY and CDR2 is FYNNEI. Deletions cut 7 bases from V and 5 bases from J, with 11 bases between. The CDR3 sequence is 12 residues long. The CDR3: CASNGLGETQYF. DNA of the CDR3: TGTGCCAGCAACGGACTGGGGGAGACCCAGTACTTC.

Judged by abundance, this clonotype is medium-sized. The CDR3 sequence is CASSRRQLAEDTQYF. In DNA, the CDR3 is TGTGCCAGCAGCCGACGTCAGCTAGCGGAAGATACGCAGTATTTT. The J gene is TRBJ2-3, the V gene TRBV4-2; 7 positions match TRBD2. With V trimmed by 4 bases and J by 5 bases, 9 bases remained unmatched. This CDR3 spans 15 amino acids. Germline V gene lookup returns CDR1 LGHNA and CDR2 YNFKEQ.

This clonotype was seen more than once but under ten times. The CDR3 is CASSLVGNTEAFF. The CDR3 DNA follows: TGTGCCAGCAGCTTAGTTGGGAACACTGAAGCTTTCTTT. V gene TRBV7-3 combines with J gene TRBJ1-1; D call uncertain. Trimming pared 2 bases from V and 1 base from J, leaving 5 bases between. The CDR3 is 13 amino acids. Germline values: CDR1 SGHTA, CDR2 FQGTGA.

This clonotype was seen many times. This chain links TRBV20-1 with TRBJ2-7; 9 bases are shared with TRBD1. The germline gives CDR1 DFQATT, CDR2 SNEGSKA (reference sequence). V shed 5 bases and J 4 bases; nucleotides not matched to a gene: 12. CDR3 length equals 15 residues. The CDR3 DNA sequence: TGCAGTGCTCGCACTATAGGGGACAGGGTTTACGAGCAGTACTTC. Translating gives CSARTIGDRVYEQYF.

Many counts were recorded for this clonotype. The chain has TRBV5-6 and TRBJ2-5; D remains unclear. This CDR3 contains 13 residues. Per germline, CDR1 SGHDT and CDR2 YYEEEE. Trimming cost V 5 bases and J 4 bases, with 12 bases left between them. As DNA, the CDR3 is TGTGCCAGCAGGGCGACTTGGGCAGAGACCCAGTACTTC. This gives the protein CASRATWAETQYF.

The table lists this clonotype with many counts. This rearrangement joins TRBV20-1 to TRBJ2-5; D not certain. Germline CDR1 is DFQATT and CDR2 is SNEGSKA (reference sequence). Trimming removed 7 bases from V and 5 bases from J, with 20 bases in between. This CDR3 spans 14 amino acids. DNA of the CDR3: TGCAGTGGACAACACCGAAAGGGCTACGAGACCCAGTACTTC. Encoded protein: CSGQHRKGYETQYF.

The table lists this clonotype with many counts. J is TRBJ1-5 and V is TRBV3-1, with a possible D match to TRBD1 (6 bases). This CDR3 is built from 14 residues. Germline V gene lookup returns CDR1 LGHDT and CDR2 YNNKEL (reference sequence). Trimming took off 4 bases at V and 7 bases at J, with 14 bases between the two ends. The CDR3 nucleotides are TGTGCCAGCAGCCTCACAGGGATTAACCAGCCCCAGCATTTT. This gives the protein CASSLTGINQPQHF.

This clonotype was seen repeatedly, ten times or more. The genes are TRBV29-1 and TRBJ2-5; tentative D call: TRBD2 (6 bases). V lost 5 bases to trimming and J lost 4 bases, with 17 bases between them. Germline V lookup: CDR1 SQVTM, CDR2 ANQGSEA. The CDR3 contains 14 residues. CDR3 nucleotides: TGCAGCGTTCGCGGGGCCAACAAGGCAGAGACCCAGTACTTC. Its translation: CSVRGANKAETQYF.

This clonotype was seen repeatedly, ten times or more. The CDR3 loop reads CASSLWGGRAIEQFF. The DNA of the CDR3 is TGCGCCAGCAGCTTGTGGGGCGGGAGGGCTATTGAGCAGTTCTTC. The chain is built from TRBV5-1 and TRBJ2-1; TRBD2 aligns across 9 bases. Germline V gene sequence: CDR1 SGHRS, CDR2 YFSETQ. The CDR3 is made up of 15 amino acids. J was trimmed by 9 bases and V by 1 base; bases with no gene match: 8.

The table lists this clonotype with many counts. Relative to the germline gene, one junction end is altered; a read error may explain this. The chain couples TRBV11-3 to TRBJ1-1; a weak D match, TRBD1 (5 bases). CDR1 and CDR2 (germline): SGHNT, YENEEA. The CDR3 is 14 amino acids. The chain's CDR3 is CASSIDYSGTRAFF. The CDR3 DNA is TGTGCCAGCAGCATAGACTACTCCGGGACCAGGGCTTTCTTT.

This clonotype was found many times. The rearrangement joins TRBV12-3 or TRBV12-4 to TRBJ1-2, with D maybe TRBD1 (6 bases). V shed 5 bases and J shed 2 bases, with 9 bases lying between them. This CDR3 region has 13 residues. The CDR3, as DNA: TGTGCCAGCAGTCCGGGACACAACTATGGCTACACCTTC. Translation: CASSPGHNYGYTF.